This T cell receptor (beta chain) emerged from a study of CD8 T cells in Susac syndrome. Relapsing-remitting disease, either stable or active, was present in the multiple sclerosis controls, who were treatment-naive patients. TEMRA cells were enriched by FACS, while CD8+ and CD4+ T cells were obtained through a negative isolation that was performed magnetically. To note about this clonotype: Its matching antigen is unknown.

V gave up 3 bases and J gave up 4 bases, with 7 bases separating them. The CDR3 is made up of 12 amino acids. Germline CDR1 GTSNPN, CDR2 SVGIG (reference sequence). After extraction with the RNeasy kit, about 0.5 to 1 ug of the RNA was reverse transcribed using random hexamers. Coverage of TCR beta CDR3 amplification by immunoSEQ multiplex PCR extended to 54 Vbeta and 13 Jbeta. Each CDR3 protein gets one entry after TCRdb re-called the immunoSEQ multiplex PCR reads with MiXCR. The sample comprises about 210,000 distinct CDR3 sequences, around 93% of which are singletons, and just over 0.08% rests with the top ten. Study-wide points: An acknowledgment was made by the study that its TCR sequencing and HLA analysis involved relatively few individuals.

This sequence joins TRBV30 and TRBJ1-3; D remains ambiguous. What was sequenced was CD4+ T cells from PBMCs. This TCR was recovered from a human donor with multiple sclerosis. In DNA, the CDR3 is TGTGCCTGGAGGTTCGGCGGAAACACCATATATTTT. Translated, it gives CAWRFGGNTIYF.